This is a list of T cell receptor beta chains from one sample in a study of human T cells and chemical hapten exposure. One entry per CDR3 protein, called by TCRdb with MiXCR from the RACE reads. The data hold 350,000 to 450,000 distinct CDR3 sequences, with 5% to 6.5% observed a single time. The sequencing here drew on whole blood, taken in connection with sensitization to the hapten diphenylcyclopropenone (DPC). These receptors all stem from a woman between 50 and 59 years old with alopecia areata. Some clones in this sample may be carry-over from other donors' samples. Both conserved end residues are part of each CDR3. D genes are given only for firm matches. The size entry is marked missing in some rows and otherwise reads once, few, many or a size class.

D: TRBD1
size: many
J: TRBJ1-1
V: TRBV20-1
length: 13
CDR3: CSARQGANTEAFF
DNA: TGCAGTGCTCGACAGGGGGCTAACACTGAAGCTTTCTTT

D: -
size: many
J: TRBJ2-4
V: TRBV28
length: 12
CDR3: CASGTRGDIQYF
DNA: TGTGCCAGTGGGACTCGGGGAGACATTCAGTACTTC

D: -
size: many
J: TRBJ2-3
V: TRBV5-1
length: 12
CDR3: CASSPIGDTQYF
DNA: TGCGCCAGCAGCCCGATTGGAGATACGCAGTATTTT

D: TRBD1
size: few
J: TRBJ1-5
V: TRBV2
length: 14
CDR3: CASRAGTGNQPQHF
DNA: TGTGCCAGCAGAGCCGGGACAGGGAATCAGCCCCAGCATTTT

D: -
size: many
J: TRBJ2-3
V: TRBV7-8
length: 13
CDR3: CAGAGPDTDTQYF
DNA: TGTGCCGGGGCGGGGCCCGACACAGATACGCAGTATTTT

D: -
size: many
J: TRBJ1-5
V: TRBV5-1
length: 17
CDR3: CASSLAGVDVGNQPQHF
DNA: TGCGCCAGCAGCTTGGCTGGAGTAGACGTAGGCAATCAGCCCCAGCATTTT

D: -
size: -
J: TRBJ1-2
V: TRBV2
length: 15
CDR3: CASSEALRDFYGYTF
DNA: TGTGCCAGCAGTGAAGCGCTTCGGGACTTCTATGGCTACACCTTC

D: -
size: many
J: TRBJ1-1
V: TRBV10-3
length: 18
CDR3: CAISESLPGAGISNEAFF
DNA: TGTGCCATCAGTGAGTCACTGCCGGGGGCTGGTATTAGCAATGAAGCTTTCTTT

D: -
size: -
J: TRBJ2-3
V: TRBV7-8
length: 16
CDR3: CASSLANRGLRDTQYF
DNA: TGTGCCAGCAGCTTAGCCAATAGGGGACTCAGGGATACGCAGTATTTT

D: -
size: -
J: TRBJ2-7
V: TRBV4-1
length: 14
CDR3: CASSLLGAADEQYF
DNA: TGCGCCAGCAGCCTGCTCGGGGCAGCCGACGAGCAGTACTTC

D: -
size: -
J: TRBJ2-3
V: TRBV3-1
length: 14
CDR3: CASSRREGTDTQYF
DNA: TGTGCCAGCAGCCGAAGGGAAGGGACAGATACGCAGTATTTT

D: TRBD2
size: -
J: TRBJ2-3
V: TRBV20-1
length: 18
CDR3: CSAFAPPIAGGSTDTQYF
DNA: TGCAGTGCCTTTGCTCCTCCCATAGCGGGAGGAAGCACAGATACGCAGTATTTT

D: -
size: many
J: TRBJ1-1
V: TRBV12-3/TRBV12-4
length: 12
CDR3: CASSLGLGEAFF
DNA: TGTGCCAGCAGTTTAGGGTTAGGCGAAGCTTTCTTT

D: -
size: -
J: TRBJ1-1
V: TRBV4-1
length: 17
CDR3: CASSRPSTTGWGTEAFF
DNA: TGCGCCAGCAGCCGTCCGAGTACTACAGGATGGGGGACTGAAGCTTTCTTT

D: -
size: few
J: TRBJ2-2
V: TRBV5-8
length: 18
CDR3: CASSLGPFGDGITGELFF
DNA: TGTGCCAGCAGCTTGGGCCCCTTCGGGGACGGTATCACCGGGGAGCTGTTTTTT

D: -
size: few
J: TRBJ1-5
V: TRBV2
length: 14
CDR3: CASSVFGEGQPQHF
DNA: TGTGCCAGCAGTGTGTTCGGGGAAGGCCAGCCCCAGCATTTT